This T cell receptor (beta chain) was observed in a study of metastatic and nonmetastatic thyroid tumors. V shed 10 bases and J shed 1 base, with 15 bases lying between them. This CDR3 is 14 amino acids long. Germline CDR1 reads LNHDA; CDR2 reads SQIVND (reference sequence). TCRdb used MiXCR to call clones anew from the PCR reads. This table holds approximately 15,000 clones, around 28% found once. All patients were untreated before thyroid surgery. In its sample, this clone was seen many times. This TCR was sampled from a male donor with papillary thyroid cancer or a benign thyroid nodule (not recorded which). Some clones in this sample may be carry-over from other donors' samples. The sample comprised tumor tissue. The rearrangement joins TRBV19 to TRBJ2-3; maybe TRBD1 (6 bases). CDR3 protein: CATLNRARTDTQYF. In DNA form, the CDR3 reads TGTGCCACCCTCAACAGGGCCCGCACAGATACGCAGTATTTT. The full variable domain, with the rest looked up from reference TRBV19 and TRBJ2-3, is DGGITQSPKYLFRKEGQNVTLSCEQNLNHDAMYWYRQDPGQGLRLIYYSQIVNDFQKGDIAEGYSVSREKKESFPLTVTSAQKNPTAFYLCATLNRARTDTQYFGPGTRLTVL.